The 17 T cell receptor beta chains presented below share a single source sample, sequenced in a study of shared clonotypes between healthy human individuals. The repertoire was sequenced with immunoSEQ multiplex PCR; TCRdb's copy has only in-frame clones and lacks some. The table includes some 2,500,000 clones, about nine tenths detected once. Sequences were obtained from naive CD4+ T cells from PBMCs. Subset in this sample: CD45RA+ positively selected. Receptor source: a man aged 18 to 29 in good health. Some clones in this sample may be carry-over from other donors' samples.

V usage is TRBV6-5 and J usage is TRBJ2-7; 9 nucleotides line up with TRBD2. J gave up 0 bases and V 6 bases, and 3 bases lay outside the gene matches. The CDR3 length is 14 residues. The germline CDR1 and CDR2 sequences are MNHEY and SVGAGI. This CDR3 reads CASRISGSSYEQYF. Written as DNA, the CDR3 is TGTGCCAGCAGAATTAGCGGGAGCTCCTACGAGCAGTACTTC.

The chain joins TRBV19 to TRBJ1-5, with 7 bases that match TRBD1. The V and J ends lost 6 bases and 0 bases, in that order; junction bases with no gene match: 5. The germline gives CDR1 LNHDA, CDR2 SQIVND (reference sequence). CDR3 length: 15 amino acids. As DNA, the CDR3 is TGTGCCAGTAGCCCGACAGGGACTAGCAATCAGCCCCAGCATTTT. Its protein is CASSPTGTSNQPQHF.

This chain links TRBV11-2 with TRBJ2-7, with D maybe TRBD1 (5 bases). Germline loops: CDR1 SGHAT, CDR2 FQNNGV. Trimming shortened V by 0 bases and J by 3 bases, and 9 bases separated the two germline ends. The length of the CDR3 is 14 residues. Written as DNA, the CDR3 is TGTGCCAGCAGCTTAGATCGACAGAACTACGAGCAGTACTTC. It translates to CASSLDRQNYEQYF.

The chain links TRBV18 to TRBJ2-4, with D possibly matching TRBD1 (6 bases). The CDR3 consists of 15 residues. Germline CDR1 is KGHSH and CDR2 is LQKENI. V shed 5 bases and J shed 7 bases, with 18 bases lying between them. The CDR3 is CASSSTGNDRNIQYF. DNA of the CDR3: TGTGCCAGCTCATCCACTGGAAACGACAGGAACATTCAGTACTTC.

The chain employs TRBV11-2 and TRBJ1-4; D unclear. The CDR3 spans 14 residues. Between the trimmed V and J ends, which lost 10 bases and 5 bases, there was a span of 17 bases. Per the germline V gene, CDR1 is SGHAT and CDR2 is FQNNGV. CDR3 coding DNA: TGTGCCACCACAAACAGACTTTCAAATGAAAAACTGTTTTTT. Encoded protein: CATTNRLSNEKLFF.

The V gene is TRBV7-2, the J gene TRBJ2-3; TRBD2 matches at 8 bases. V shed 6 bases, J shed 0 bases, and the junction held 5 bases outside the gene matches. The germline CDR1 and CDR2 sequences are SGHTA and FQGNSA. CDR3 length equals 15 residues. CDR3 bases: TGTGCCAGCAGTCAAGGGACTAGGAGCACAGATACGCAGTATTTT. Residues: CASSQGTRSTDTQYF.

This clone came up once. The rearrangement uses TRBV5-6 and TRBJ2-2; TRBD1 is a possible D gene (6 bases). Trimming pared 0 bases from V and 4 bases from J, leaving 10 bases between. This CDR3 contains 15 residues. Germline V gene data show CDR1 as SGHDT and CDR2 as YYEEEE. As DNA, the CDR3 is TGTGCCAGCAGCTTGGTAGCACAGGGCACCGGGGAGCTGTTTTTT. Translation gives CASSLVAQGTGELFF.

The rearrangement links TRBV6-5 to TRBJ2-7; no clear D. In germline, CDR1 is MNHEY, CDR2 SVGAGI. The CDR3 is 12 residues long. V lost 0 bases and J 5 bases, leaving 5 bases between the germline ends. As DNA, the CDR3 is TGTGCCAGCAGTTACTCGGGCCACGAGCAGTACTTC. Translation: CASSYSGHEQYF.

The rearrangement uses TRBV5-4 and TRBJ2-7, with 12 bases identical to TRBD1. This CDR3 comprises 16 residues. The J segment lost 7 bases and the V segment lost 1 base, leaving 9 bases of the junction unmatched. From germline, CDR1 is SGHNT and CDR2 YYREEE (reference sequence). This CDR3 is CASSLPKGQGAWEQYF. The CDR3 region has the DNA TGTGCCAGCAGCTTGCCGAAGGGACAGGGGGCGTGGGAGCAGTACTTC. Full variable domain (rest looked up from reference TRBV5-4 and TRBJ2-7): ETGVTQSPTHLIKTRGQQVTLRCSSQSGHNTVSWYQQALGQGPQFIFQYYREEENGRGNFPPRFSGLQFPNYSSELNVNALELDDSALYLCASSLPKGQGAWEQYFGPGTRLTVT.

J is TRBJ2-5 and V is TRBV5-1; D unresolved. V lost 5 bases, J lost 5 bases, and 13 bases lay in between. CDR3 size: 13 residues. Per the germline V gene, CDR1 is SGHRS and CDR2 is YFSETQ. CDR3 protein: CASRSSLGETQYF. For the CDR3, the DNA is TGCGCCAGCAGGTCTAGTCTGGGCGAGACCCAGTACTTC.

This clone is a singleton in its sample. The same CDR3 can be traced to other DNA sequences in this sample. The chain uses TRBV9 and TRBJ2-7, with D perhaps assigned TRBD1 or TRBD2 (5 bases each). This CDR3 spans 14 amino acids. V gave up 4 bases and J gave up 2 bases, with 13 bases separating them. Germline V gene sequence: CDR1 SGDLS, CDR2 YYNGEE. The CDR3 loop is CASSPRGGTYEQYF. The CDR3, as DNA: TGTGCCAGCAGCCCCCGGGGCGGAACCTACGAGCAGTACTTC.

This CDR3 is CASRRTGGYEQYF. The CDR3 region has the DNA TGTGCCAGTAGACGGACAGGGGGCTACGAGCAGTACTTC. This chain joins TRBV6-5 and TRBJ2-7, with TRBD1 matching over 10 bases. The CDR3 contains 13 residues. In germline, CDR1 is MNHEY, CDR2 SVGAGI. V gave up 9 bases and J gave up 3 bases; unmatched junction bases: 5.

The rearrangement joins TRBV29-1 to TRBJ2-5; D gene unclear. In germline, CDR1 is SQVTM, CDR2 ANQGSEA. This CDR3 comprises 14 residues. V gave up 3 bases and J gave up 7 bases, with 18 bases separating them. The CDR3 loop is CSVEPEPGLGTQYF. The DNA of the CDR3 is TGCAGCGTTGAGCCCGAGCCAGGCCTTGGGACCCAGTACTTC.

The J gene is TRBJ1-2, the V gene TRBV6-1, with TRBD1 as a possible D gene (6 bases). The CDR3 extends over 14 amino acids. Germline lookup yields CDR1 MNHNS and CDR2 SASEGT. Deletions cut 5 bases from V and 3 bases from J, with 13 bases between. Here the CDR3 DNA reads TGTGCCAGCAGTCTTAGGACAGCTGACTATGGCTACACCTTC. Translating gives CASSLRTADYGYTF.

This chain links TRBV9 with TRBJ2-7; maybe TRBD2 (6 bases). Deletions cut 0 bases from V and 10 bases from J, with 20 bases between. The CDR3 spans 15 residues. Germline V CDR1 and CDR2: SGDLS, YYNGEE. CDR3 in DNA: TGTGCCAGCAGCGTAGAAGAGTATGGGCGGGACCCCCAGTACTTC. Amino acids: CASSVEEYGRDPQYF. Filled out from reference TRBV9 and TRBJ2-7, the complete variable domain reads DSGVTQTPKHLITATGQRVTLRCSPRSGDLSVYWYQQSLDQGLQFLIQYYNGEERAKGNILERFSAQQFPDLHSELNLSSLELGDSALYFCASSVEEYGRDPQYFGPGTRLTVT.

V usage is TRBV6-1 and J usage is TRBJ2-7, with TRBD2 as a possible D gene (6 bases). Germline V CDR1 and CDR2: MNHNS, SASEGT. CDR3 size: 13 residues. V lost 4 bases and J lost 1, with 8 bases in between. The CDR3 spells CASSVGLSYEQYF. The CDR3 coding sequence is TGTGCCAGCAGTGTAGGACTATCCTACGAGCAGTACTTC.

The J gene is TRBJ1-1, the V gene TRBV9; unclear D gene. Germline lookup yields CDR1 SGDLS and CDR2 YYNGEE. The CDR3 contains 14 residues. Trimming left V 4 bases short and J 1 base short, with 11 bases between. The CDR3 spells CASSPGRRNTEAFF. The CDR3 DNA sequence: TGTGCCAGCAGCCCCGGACGGCGGAACACTGAAGCTTTCTTT.